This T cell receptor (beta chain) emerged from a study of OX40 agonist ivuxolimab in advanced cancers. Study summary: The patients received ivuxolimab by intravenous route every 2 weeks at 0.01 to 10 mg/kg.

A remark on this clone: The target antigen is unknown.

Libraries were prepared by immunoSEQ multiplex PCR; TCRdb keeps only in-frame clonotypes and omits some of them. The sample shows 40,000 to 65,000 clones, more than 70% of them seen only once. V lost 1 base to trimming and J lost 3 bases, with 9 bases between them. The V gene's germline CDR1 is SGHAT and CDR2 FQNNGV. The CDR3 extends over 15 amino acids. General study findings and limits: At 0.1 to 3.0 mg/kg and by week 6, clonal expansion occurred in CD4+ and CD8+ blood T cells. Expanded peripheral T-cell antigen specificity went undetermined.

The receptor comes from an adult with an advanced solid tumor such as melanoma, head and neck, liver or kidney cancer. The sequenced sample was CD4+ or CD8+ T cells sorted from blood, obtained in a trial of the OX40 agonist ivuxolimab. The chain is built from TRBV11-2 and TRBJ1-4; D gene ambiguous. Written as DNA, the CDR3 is TGTGCCAGCAGCTTAGTCGCCAGGCCTAATGAAAAACTGTTTTTT. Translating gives CASSLVARPNEKLFF.